This TCR beta chain was recovered during a study of cytomegalovirus exposure and HLA in healthy donors. Amplification used 60 Vbeta primers and 13 Jbeta primers. Sequenced by immunoSEQ multiplex PCR; TCRdb stores in-frame clones only, minus some. The sample contains more than 110,000 clones, about 82% of which appear only once. Note on this clone: Its antigen remains unknown.

CDR1 and CDR2 (germline): SGHNT, YYREEE (reference sequence). Germline trimming cut 4 bases from V and 5 bases from J; bases unmatched to any gene: 9. This CDR3 spans 15 amino acids. Whole-study results and caveats: What a later analysis reportedly showed was that an Asian-associated ancestry cluster had fewer N-insertions than the roughly 670-donor mean. A link between a missense DCLRE1C variant and TCR beta V- and J-gene trimming emerged from a later analysis.

Sequencing was done on a sample of PBMCs. The chain joins TRBV5-4 to TRBJ1-2, with 9 bases matching TRBD1. This receptor was taken from a man aged 30 to 45 in good health and CMV-seronegative. The CDR3 nucleotides are TGTGCCAGCAGCCCCGGGACAGGGCGCCGATATGGCTACACCTTC. Translating it yields CASSPGTGRRYGYTF.